A single sample gave rise to the 8 T cell receptor beta chains below, sequenced in a study of OX40 agonist ivuxolimab in advanced cancers. Data came from immunoSEQ multiplex PCR; TCRdb stores just in-frame clones and leaves some out. The sample gives under 80,000 clones, roughly 85% of which show up once; 2% to 2.5% is in the top ten. Sequenced here: CD4+ or CD8+ T cells sorted from blood, sampled in a trial of the OX40 agonist ivuxolimab. Receptors originate from an adult with an advanced solid tumor such as melanoma, head and neck, liver or kidney cancer.

The chain uses TRBV6-1 and TRBJ2-7; D unresolved. Trimming pared 8 bases from V and 1 base from J, leaving 15 bases between. This CDR3 is built from 14 residues. Germline CDR1 reads MNHNS; CDR2 reads SASEGT. The chain's CDR3 is CASGNLGRSYEQYF. The CDR3 DNA sequence: TGTGCCAGCGGAAATCTCGGACGGTCCTACGAGCAGTACTTC.

CDR3 coding DNA: TGTGCCAGCAGTGAAGGTTATGGCTACACCTTC. Its translation: CASSEGYGYTF. This chain connects TRBV2 to TRBJ1-2; no reliable D call. This CDR3 has 11 amino acids. Germline V gene sequence: CDR1 SNHLY, CDR2 FYNNEI. Trimming pared 1 base from V and 5 bases from J, leaving 2 bases between.

The chain couples TRBV5-1 to TRBJ2-2, with 7 positions matching TRBD1. J lost 6 bases, V lost 0 bases, and 5 bases had no gene match. CDR1 and CDR2 from the germline V gene are SGHRS and YFSETQ. CDR3 length equals 15 residues. The CDR3 reads CASSLGDRVSGELFF. CDR3 coding DNA: TGCGCCAGCAGCTTGGGTGACAGGGTTTCCGGGGAGCTGTTTTTT.

This sequence joins TRBV6-6 and TRBJ2-7; D not resolved. CDR3 length: 13 residues. The V gene's germline CDR1 is MNHNY and CDR2 SVGAGI (reference sequence). The V gene lost 2 bases and the J gene lost 0 bases, with 5 bases spanning the gap. CDR3 in amino acids: CASSYGISYEQYF. In DNA, the CDR3 is TGTGCCAGCAGTTACGGGATCTCCTACGAGCAGTACTTC.

The V call is TRBV30, the J call TRBJ2-3; 12 bases align to TRBD2. Trimming cost V 4 bases and J 4 bases; bases outside gene matches: 9. The length of the CDR3 is 16 residues. The V gene's germline CDR1 is GTSNPN and CDR2 SVGIG (reference sequence). This CDR3 reads CAWTMGLAGGSDTQYF. CDR3 in DNA: TGTGCCTGGACCATGGGGCTAGCGGGGGGGTCAGATACGCAGTATTTT.

The chain has TRBV4-1 and TRBJ2-2; 9 nucleotides align to TRBD1. The CDR3 totals 16 residues. The J segment lost 6 bases and the V segment lost 2 bases, leaving 7 bases of the junction unmatched. Germline CDR1 is MGHRA and CDR2 is YSYEKL. CDR3 protein: CASSQTGTGFSGELFF. CDR3 in DNA: TGCGCCAGCAGCCAAACCGGGACAGGGTTCTCCGGGGAGCTGTTTTTT.

The CDR3 DNA sequence: TGTGCCAGCAGCTTAGGAATTAGTAGGACAGGACTCGAAAAACTGTTTTTT. Protein product: CASSLGISRTGLEKLFF. The V call is TRBV5-6, the J call TRBJ1-4; 7 nucleotides line up with TRBD1. After removal of 2 bases from V and 8 bases from J, the junction contained 15 bases not matched to a gene. The germline V gene encodes CDR1 SGHDT and CDR2 YYEEEE. The CDR3 is 17 residues long.

The chain has TRBV6-1 and TRBJ2-5; a possible D gene is TRBD2 (7 bases). Germline V CDR1 and CDR2: MNHNS, SASEGT. Trimming took 1 base from V and 5 from J, leaving 17 bases between them. This CDR3 contains 16 residues. The CDR3 sequence is CASSEGVRGRGETQYF. The CDR3 bases are TGTGCCAGCAGTGAAGGGGTGCGGGGGCGAGGGGAGACCCAGTACTTC.